The sequence of this TCR beta chain was determined in a study of T cells in localized non-small cell lung cancer. Study outcomes and limitations: Out of the top 100 tumor clones, a median approximately 57 were seen in adjacent lung. Since sequencing was restricted to only one region of the tumor, intratumor heterogeneity remains a possibility.

Profiled with immunoSEQ multiplex PCR; TCRdb holds only in-frame clones, not every one. The sample yields about 56,000 clones, roughly 88% seen once. About this clone: Its antigen is not identified.

The V gene's germline CDR1 is SNHLY and CDR2 FYNNEI. This CDR3 is 16 amino acids long. Losses at the gene ends were 4 bases for V and 1 base for J; bases not matched to a gene: 7. The clonotype originates from a woman aged 35-70 years with stage I lung adenocarcinoma. Sequencing used peripheral blood, obtained before any cancer treatment. V is TRBV2 and J is TRBJ2-7; 10 bases fit TRBD2. This CDR3 is CASSGSLAGASYEQYF. CDR3 DNA sequence: TGTGCCAGCAGTGGGAGCCTAGCGGGGGCGTCCTACGAGCAGTACTTC. Combining the CDR3 with reference TRBV2 and TRBJ2-7 gives the whole variable domain EPEVTQTPSHQVTQMGQEVILRCVPISNHLYFYWYRQILGQKVEFLVSFYNNEISEKSEIFDDQFSVERPDGSNFTLKIRSTKLEDSAMYFCASSGSLAGASYEQYFGPGTRLTVT.